These 29 T cell receptor beta chains originate from one sample sequenced in a study of control samples from healthy donors and cancer patients. Repertoires were generated with immunoSEQ multiplex PCR, while TCRdb's copy carries only in-frame clones and drops some. The sample has approximately 140,000 clones; 90% to 95% are singletons. Material: blood. These receptors came from a middle-aged man in good health.

Details on this clone: The sample has other DNA sequences that encode this CDR3 too. The chain uses TRBV28 and TRBJ1-2; D gene unclear. Between the trimmed V and J ends, which lost 3 bases and 3 bases, there was a span of 5 bases. The V gene's germline CDR1 is MDHEN and CDR2 SYDVKM. The CDR3 is 12 amino acids. Here the CDR3 reads CASSLSDYGYTF. As DNA, the CDR3 is TGTGCCAGCAGTTTGAGCGACTATGGCTACACCTTC.

The chain carries TRBV29-1 and TRBJ2-5; no firm D call. V dropped 3 bases and J dropped 1 base, with 12 bases sitting between them. The germline CDR1 and CDR2 sequences are SQVTM and ANQGSEA. This CDR3 comprises 14 residues. CDR3 protein: CSVDAFGRQETQYF. CDR3 DNA sequence: TGCAGCGTTGATGCCTTTGGGCGCCAAGAGACCCAGTACTTC.

The rearrangement uses TRBV28 and TRBJ1-5; D uncertain. The CDR3 runs 15 residues. V was clipped by 5 bases and J by 0 bases, with 11 bases between them. Germline CDR1 and CDR2: MDHEN and SYDVKM. This CDR3 is CASSPRHYSNQPQHF. The CDR3 DNA follows: TGTGCCAGCAGTCCTCGACATTATAGCAATCAGCCCCAGCATTTT.

This chain joins TRBV9 and TRBJ1-1, with TRBD1 as a possible D gene (5 bases). The germline CDR1 and CDR2 sequences are SGDLS and YYNGEE. This CDR3 comprises 14 residues. V was trimmed by 0 bases and J by 5 bases, leaving 11 bases between them. CDR3 sequence reads: CASSVVKGRTEAFF. The CDR3 region has the DNA TGTGCCAGCAGCGTAGTCAAGGGGCGGACTGAAGCTTTCTTT.

V gene TRBV15 combines with J gene TRBJ1-2; no clear D gene. CDR1 is LNHNV and CDR2 is YYDKDF in the germline V gene (reference sequence). This CDR3 spans 14 amino acids. V was cut by 4 bases and J by 7 bases, with 16 bases left in between. The CDR3 loop reads CATSTPGSGGGYTF. The CDR3 DNA follows: TGTGCCACCAGCACCCCGGGGTCGGGTGGTGGCTACACCTTC.

This chain links TRBV10-1 with TRBJ2-3, with a possible D match to TRBD2 (6 bases). Germline CDR1 reads WNHNN; CDR2 reads SYGVQD (reference sequence). This CDR3 is 14 amino acids long. The V and J ends lost 0 bases and 4 bases respectively, with 8 bases between them. This CDR3 reads CASSESGGADTQYF. The DNA of the CDR3 is TGCGCCAGCAGTGAGTCAGGAGGGGCAGATACGCAGTATTTT.

The rearrangement uses TRBV5-6 and TRBJ1-4; the D is unclear. Germline assignment: CDR1 SGHDT and CDR2 YYEEEE. V lost 4 bases and J 6 bases, leaving 13 bases between the germline ends. CDR3 length: 14 amino acids. The CDR3 sequence: CASSPPRAHEKLFF. CDR3 DNA: TGTGCCAGCAGCCCCCCGAGGGCCCATGAAAAACTGTTTTTT. The full variable domain, its missing parts supplied by reference TRBV5-6 and TRBJ1-4, is DAGVTQSPTHLIKTRGQQVTLRCSPKSGHDTVSWYQQALGQGPQFIFQYYEEEERQRGNFPDRFSGHQFPNYSSELNVNALLLGDSALYLCASSPPRAHEKLFFGSGTQLSVL.

The chain employs TRBV29-1 and TRBJ1-2; D unresolved. The V gene lost 7 bases and the J gene lost 13 bases, with 13 bases spanning the gap. CDR1 and CDR2 from the germline V gene are SQVTM and ANQGSEA. There are 9 residues in the CDR3. CDR3 DNA: TGCAGCGCAAGAGAGGAGTCCACCTTC. Protein: CSAREESTF.

The chain uses TRBV11-2 and TRBJ1-4; D may be TRBD1 (5 bases). CDR3 length: 17 residues. The V gene's germline CDR1 is SGHAT and CDR2 FQNNGV. Trimming cost V 0 bases and J 0 bases, with 11 bases left between them. For the CDR3, the DNA is TGTGCCAGCAGCTTAGAGCCGGGGCTAACAACTAATGAAAAACTGTTTTTT. Residues: CASSLEPGLTTNEKLFF.

The gene calls are TRBV9 and TRBJ1-1; D unclear. The germline V gene encodes CDR1 SGDLS and CDR2 YYNGEE. This CDR3 spans 14 amino acids. Trimming cost V 0 bases and J 5 bases, with 11 bases left between them. CDR3 nucleotides: TGTGCCAGCAGCGTAGAGTCTGTGGGTACTGAAGCTTTCTTT. It translates to CASSVESVGTEAFF.

The chain recombines TRBV28 with TRBJ1-5, with D possibly TRBD1 on 5 matching bases. This CDR3 has 15 amino acids. The V gene lost 7 bases and the J gene lost 3 bases, with 16 bases spanning the gap. From germline, CDR1 is MDHEN and CDR2 SYDVKM. CDR3 in DNA: TGTGCCAGCAAAACGGGGCAGGGTTACAATCAGCCCCAGCATTTT. Amino acids: CASKTGQGYNQPQHF.

The chain joins TRBV6-1 to TRBJ2-1; D is perhaps TRBD1 or TRBD2 (10 bases each). Per germline, CDR1 MNHNS and CDR2 SASEGT. The V end lost 3 bases, the J end lost 8 bases, and 29 bases lay between the germline ends. CDR3 size: 19 residues. The CDR3 coding sequence is TGTGCCAGCAGTGAGACAGGGGGCCCCGGACTAGCGGATAGTTATGAGCAGTTCTTC. This translates into CASSETGGPGLADSYEQFF.

This clone was seen once. The CDR3 here is CAGGRGLADTQYF. CDR3 coding DNA: TGTGCCGGGGGAAGGGGACTAGCAGATACGCAGTATTTT. This chain links TRBV7-8 with TRBJ2-3, with 8 bases fitting TRBD2. Losses at the gene ends were 11 bases for V and 4 bases for J; bases not matched to a gene: 8. Germline V gives CDR1 SGHVS, CDR2 FQNEAQ. The length of the CDR3 is 13 residues.

The rearrangement links TRBV7-9 to TRBJ2-1; 12 bases agree with TRBD2. CDR3 length equals 13 residues. Unmatched junction bases numbered 2, after V lost 10 bases and J lost 4 bases. Looked up from germline, CDR1 is SEHNR and CDR2 is FQNEAQ (reference sequence). The CDR3, as DNA: TGTGCCACCGGGACTAGCGGGTACAATGAGCAGTTCTTC. Encoded protein: CATGTSGYNEQFF.

The chain recombines TRBV6-2 or TRBV6-3 with TRBJ2-7; no reliable D call. Between the trimmed V and J ends, which lost 2 bases and 0 bases, there was a span of 8 bases. Germline CDR1 MNHEY, CDR2 SVGEGT. This CDR3 is built from 14 residues. For the CDR3, the DNA is TGTGCCAGCAGTTACGTAGGGCACTCCTACGAGCAGTACTTC. Residues: CASSYVGHSYEQYF.

The sample holds a few counts of this clone. V gene TRBV6-1 combines with J gene TRBJ1-1, with 8 nucleotides matching TRBD1. With 2 bases clipped from V and 1 base from J, the junction kept 3 bases outside the gene matches. This CDR3 has 15 residues. Germline lookup yields CDR1 MNHNS and CDR2 SASEGT. CDR3 bases: TGTGCCAGCAGTGAAATGGGGACAGGGAACACTGAAGCTTTCTTT. This sequence encodes CASSEMGTGNTEAFF.

The CDR3 nucleotides are TGCGCCAGCAGCCCCACTAGCAGCTCCTACAATGAGCAGTTCTTC. Protein sequence: CASSPTSSSYNEQFF. The chain is built from TRBV5-1 and TRBJ2-1; a weak D match, TRBD2 (6 bases). V lost 4 bases to trimming and J lost 0 bases, with 11 bases between them. The CDR3 runs to 15 residues. CDR1 and CDR2 (germline): SGHRS, YFSETQ.

This clone was seen once. The chain combines TRBV19 with TRBJ2-6; D call uncertain. The CDR3 extends over 15 amino acids. Per germline, CDR1 LNHDA and CDR2 SQIVND (reference sequence). Trimming pared 5 bases from V and 1 base from J, leaving 9 bases between. The CDR3 sequence: CASSYGPSGANVLTF. The CDR3 nucleotides are TGTGCCAGTAGTTACGGACCTTCTGGGGCCAACGTCCTGACTTTC.

V and J are TRBV5-6 and TRBJ2-1; 7 bases match TRBD2. The CDR3 runs 18 residues. Trimming at V came to 6 bases and at J to 0 bases, leaving 15 bases not matched to a gene. Germline CDR1 is SGHDT and CDR2 is YYEEEE. CDR3 loop: CASILMGSAGDSYNEQFF. CDR3 coding DNA: TGTGCCAGCATCCTTATGGGGTCTGCGGGGGACTCCTACAATGAGCAGTTCTTC.

This sequence joins TRBV6-5 and TRBJ2-3, with 12 positions matching TRBD2. After removal of 10 bases from V and 6 bases from J, the junction contained 8 bases not matched to a gene. This CDR3 has 14 residues. Germline V gene data show CDR1 as MNHEY and CDR2 as SVGAGI. CDR3 bases: TGTGCCACGGCTAGCGGGGGGGCCAGGGATACGCAGTATTTT. Amino acids: CATASGGARDTQYF.

The chain combines TRBV2 with TRBJ2-2; D gene unclear. Germline CDR1 is SNHLY and CDR2 is FYNNEI. Deletions cut 0 bases from V and 4 bases from J, with 12 bases between. CDR3 size: 16 residues. CDR3 loop: CASSEARALATGELFF. CDR3 DNA: TGTGCCAGCAGTGAAGCTAGGGCCCTCGCCACCGGGGAGCTGTTTTTT.

This sequence joins TRBV6-5 and TRBJ1-6; D might be TRBD1 (6 bases). V lost 6 bases to trimming and J lost 4 bases, with 10 bases between them. The germline V gene has CDR1 MNHEY and CDR2 SVGAGI. This CDR3 is 14 amino acids long. The CDR3 DNA sequence: TGTGCCAGCAGCAGGACAGAGTATAATTCACCCCTCCACTTT. It is translated as CASSRTEYNSPLHF.

This clone was counted a single time. The CDR3 nucleotides read TGTGCCAGCAACCAGGGACCGTACTACGAGCAGTACTTC. Its translation is CASNQGPYYEQYF. The rearrangement joins TRBV11-1 to TRBJ2-7; D might be TRBD1 or TRBD2, each matching 5 bases. CDR3 length: 13 amino acids. Trimming removed 7 bases at V and 3 bases at J, with 13 bases between. CDR1 and CDR2 (germline): SGHAT, FQDESV (reference sequence).

This chain links TRBV4-2 with TRBJ1-2; 9 bases map to TRBD1. Germline-derived CDR1 and CDR2 are LGHNA and YNFKEQ. The CDR3 has 16 amino acids. Trimming at V came to 0 bases and at J to 4 bases, leaving 6 bases not matched to a gene. The CDR3 loop reads CASSQEGQGVGYGYTF. CDR3 nucleotides: TGTGCCAGCAGCCAAGAGGGACAGGGCGTCGGCTATGGCTACACCTTC.

The chain links TRBV6-5 to TRBJ2-2; no firm D call. V lost 7 bases and J 0 bases, leaving 12 bases between the germline ends. The CDR3 extends over 15 amino acids. Per germline, CDR1 MNHEY and CDR2 SVGAGI. The CDR3 region is CASIRSFANTGELFF. DNA of the CDR3: TGTGCCAGCATTCGGAGTTTCGCGAACACCGGGGAGCTGTTTTTT.

The chain carries TRBV5-6 and TRBJ1-4, with D maybe TRBD1 (5 bases). The V end lost 2 bases, the J end lost 7 bases, and 18 bases lay between the germline ends. The CDR3 length is 16 residues. Germline CDR1 reads SGHDT; CDR2 reads YYEEEE. The CDR3 reads CASSFSMGQGREKLFF. The CDR3 DNA is TGTGCCAGCAGCTTTTCCATGGGCCAGGGTCGTGAAAAACTGTTTTTT.

This clone was picked up one time. CDR3 nucleotides: TGTGCCACCAGCAGCCGCAGAGGAAACGGTGAAGCTTTCTTT. Translation gives CATSSRRGNGEAFF. The gene calls are TRBV15 and TRBJ1-1; D unresolved. This CDR3 is built from 14 residues. V dropped 3 bases and J dropped 7 bases, with 15 bases sitting between them. The germline gives CDR1 LNHNV, CDR2 YYDKDF (reference sequence).

The chain uses TRBV18 and TRBJ2-3, with D hard to call. The CDR3 has 14 residues. Trimming pared 8 bases from V and 4 bases from J, leaving 16 bases between. Germline-derived CDR1 and CDR2 are KGHSH and LQKENI. The CDR3 coding sequence is TGTGCCAGCCTCAACGGTTACGGTTCAGATACGCAGTATTTT. Its translation: CASLNGYGSDTQYF.

Worth noting for this clone: The junction shows a germline mismatch at one end, possibly a read error. J is TRBJ2-1 and V is TRBV11-2, with a weak D call TRBD2 (5 bases). In germline, CDR1 is SGHAT, CDR2 FQNNGV. This CDR3 spans 15 amino acids. The CDR3 protein is CASSLNGVNYNKQFF. CDR3 coding DNA: TGTGCCAGCAGCTTAAACGGGGTAAATTACAATAAGCAGTTCTTC.